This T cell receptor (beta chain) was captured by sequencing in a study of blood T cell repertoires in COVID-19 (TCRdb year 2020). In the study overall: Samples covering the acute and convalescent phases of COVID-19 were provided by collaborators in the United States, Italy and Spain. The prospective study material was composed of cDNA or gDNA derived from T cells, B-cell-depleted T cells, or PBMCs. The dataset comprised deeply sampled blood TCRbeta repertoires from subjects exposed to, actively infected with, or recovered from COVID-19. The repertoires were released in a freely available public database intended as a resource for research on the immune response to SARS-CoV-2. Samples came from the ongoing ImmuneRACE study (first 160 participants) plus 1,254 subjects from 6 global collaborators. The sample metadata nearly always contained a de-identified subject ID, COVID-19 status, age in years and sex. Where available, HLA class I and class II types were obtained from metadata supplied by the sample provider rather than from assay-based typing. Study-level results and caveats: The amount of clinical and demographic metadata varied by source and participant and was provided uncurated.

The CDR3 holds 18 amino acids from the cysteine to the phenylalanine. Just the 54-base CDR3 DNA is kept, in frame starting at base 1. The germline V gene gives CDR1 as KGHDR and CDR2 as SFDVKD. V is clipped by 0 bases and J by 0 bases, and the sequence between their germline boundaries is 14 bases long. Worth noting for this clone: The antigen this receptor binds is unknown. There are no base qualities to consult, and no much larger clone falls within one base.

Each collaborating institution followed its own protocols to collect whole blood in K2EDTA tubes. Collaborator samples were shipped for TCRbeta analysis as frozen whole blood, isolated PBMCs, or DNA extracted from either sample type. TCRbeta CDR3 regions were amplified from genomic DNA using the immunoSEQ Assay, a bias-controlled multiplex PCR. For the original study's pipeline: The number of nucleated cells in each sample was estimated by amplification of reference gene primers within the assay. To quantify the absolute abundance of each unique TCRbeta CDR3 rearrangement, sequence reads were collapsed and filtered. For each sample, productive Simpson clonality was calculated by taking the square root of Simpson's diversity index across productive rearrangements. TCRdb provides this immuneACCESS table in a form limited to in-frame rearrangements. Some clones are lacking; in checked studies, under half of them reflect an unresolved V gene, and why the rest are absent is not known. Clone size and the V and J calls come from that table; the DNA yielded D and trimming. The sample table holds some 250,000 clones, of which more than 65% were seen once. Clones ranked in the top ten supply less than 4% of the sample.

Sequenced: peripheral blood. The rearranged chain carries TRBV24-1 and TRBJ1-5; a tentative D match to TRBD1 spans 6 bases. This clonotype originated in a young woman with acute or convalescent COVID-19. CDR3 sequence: CATSDLHQGPYSNQPQHF. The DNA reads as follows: TGTGCCACCAGTGATTTGCATCAGGGGCCATATAGCAATCAGCCCCAGCATTTT.